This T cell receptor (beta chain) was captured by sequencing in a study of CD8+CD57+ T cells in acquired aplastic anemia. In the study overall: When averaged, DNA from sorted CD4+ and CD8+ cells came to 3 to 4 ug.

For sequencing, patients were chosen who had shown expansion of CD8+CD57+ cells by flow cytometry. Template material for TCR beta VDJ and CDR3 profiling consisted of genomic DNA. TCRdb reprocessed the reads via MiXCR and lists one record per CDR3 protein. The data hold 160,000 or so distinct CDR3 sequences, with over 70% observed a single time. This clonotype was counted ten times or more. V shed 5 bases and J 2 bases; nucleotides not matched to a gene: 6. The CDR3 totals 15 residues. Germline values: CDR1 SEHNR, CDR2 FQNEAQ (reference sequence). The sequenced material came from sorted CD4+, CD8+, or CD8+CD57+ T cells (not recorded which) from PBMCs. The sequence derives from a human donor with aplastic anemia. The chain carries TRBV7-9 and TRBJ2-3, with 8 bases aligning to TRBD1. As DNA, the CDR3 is TGTGCCAGCAGCAAAACAGGGGGATCCACAGATACGCAGTATTTT. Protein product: CASSKTGGSTDTQYF.